This passage covers 17 T cell receptor beta chains from one sample sequenced in a study of graft-versus-host responses after intestinal transplantation. Intraepithelial lymphocytes and lamina propria lymphocytes were released through processing of graft tissue. The protocol was immunoSEQ multiplex PCR, while the TCRdb copy is restricted to in-frame clones and leaves out a portion. The sample has about 15,000 clones, roughly 60% seen once. The sequenced sample was ileum tissue, obtained 524 days after transplant. The receptor source for this set is a human patient who received an intestinal transplant, so some T cells may come from the graft donor.

The chain recombines TRBV4-3 with TRBJ2-3; TRBD2 aligns across 11 bases. Per germline, CDR1 LGHNA and CDR2 YSLEER. The CDR3 is 16 residues long. The V gene end was trimmed by 0 bases and the J gene end by 1 base; junction bases not matched to a gene: 0. This CDR3 reads CASSQELAGGTDTQYF. The CDR3 bases are TGCGCCAGCAGCCAAGAACTAGCGGGGGGCACAGATACGCAGTATTTT.

This clone was seen a handful of times. The chain joins TRBV7-9 to TRBJ1-1, with 8 bases aligning to TRBD1. CDR1 and CDR2 (germline): SEHNR, FQNEAQ (reference sequence). The CDR3 is 14 amino acids. V was pared by 2 bases and J by 4 bases, with 3 bases of the junction left unmatched. The CDR3 here is CASSLSGGTTEAFF. The CDR3 region has the DNA TGTGCCAGCAGCTTATCAGGGGGCACCACTGAAGCTTTCTTT.

This clone was recorded a few times. The genes are TRBV6-5 and TRBJ2-3; 8 bases align to TRBD2. The CDR3 has 15 residues. Germline trimming cut 5 bases from V and 4 bases from J; bases unmatched to any gene: 8. CDR1 MNHEY and CDR2 SVGAGI come from the germline V gene. The CDR3 loop reads CASSPTGLVSDTQYF. In DNA form, the CDR3 reads TGTGCCAGCAGTCCGACGGGACTAGTCTCAGATACGCAGTATTTT.

This clone turned up a few times. V and J are TRBV5-6 and TRBJ2-1, with D perhaps matching TRBD2 (6 bases). The CDR3 sequence is 16 residues long. V was shortened by 3 bases and J by 4 bases, with 17 bases between the two germline ends. The V gene's germline CDR1 is SGHDT and CDR2 YYEEEE. The CDR3 protein is CASSSMGGELYNEQFF. DNA of the CDR3: TGTGCCAGCAGCTCGATGGGGGGTGAACTTTACAATGAGCAGTTCTTC.

As DNA, the CDR3 is TGTGCCAGCACTAAGGACAGGGTTAACACTGAAGCTTTCTTT. This codes for CASTKDRVNTEAFF. The gene calls are TRBV6-5 and TRBJ1-1; the match to TRBD1 covers 8 bases. This CDR3 comprises 14 residues. Germline-derived CDR1 and CDR2 are MNHEY and SVGAGI. V trimming: 7 bases; J trimming: 2 bases; junction bases outside the gene matches: 6.

The V gene is TRBV6-4, the J gene TRBJ2-7; no firm D call. CDR3 length equals 12 residues. Germline CDR1 MRHNA, CDR2 SNTAGT. The V and J ends lost 5 bases and 6 bases respectively, with 11 bases between them. Written as DNA, the CDR3 is TGTGCCAGCAGTCCAAAGTCGGGCGAGCAGTACTTC. It encodes CASSPKSGEQYF.

This clone was detected once. The chain recombines TRBV27 with TRBJ2-2, with no clear D. Trimming removed 6 bases at V and 0 bases at J, with 5 bases between. The CDR3 loop spans 13 amino acids. CDR1 and CDR2 (germline): MNHEY, SMNVEV (reference sequence). The CDR3 nucleotides read TGTGCCAGCAGACGGGCGAACACCGGGGAGCTGTTTTTT. It is translated as CASRRANTGELFF.

This clone has only one observation. This chain joins TRBV11-2 and TRBJ1-2; 9 bases align to TRBD1. The germline V gene encodes CDR1 SGHAT and CDR2 FQNNGV. The CDR3 length is 14 residues. Trimming took 0 bases from V and 4 from J; bases not matched to a gene: 0. The CDR3 bases are TGTGCCAGCAGCTTAGAGACAGGGGGCTATGGCTACACCTTC. As protein: CASSLETGGYGYTF.

This sequence joins TRBV15 and TRBJ1-1; possibly TRBD1 for D (5 bases). The CDR3 totals 14 residues. V gave up 1 base and J gave up 5 bases, with 11 bases separating them. The germline V gene has CDR1 LNHNV and CDR2 YYDKDF (reference sequence). This CDR3 reads CATSRVAQGTEAFF. The CDR3 nucleotides read TGTGCCACCAGCAGAGTCGCGCAGGGAACTGAAGCTTTCTTT.

This clone was seen just once. The J gene is TRBJ2-3, the V gene TRBV7-2, with no clear D. V was pared by 1 base and J by 2 bases, with 7 bases between. CDR1 is SGHTA, CDR2 FQGNSA, per germline. The CDR3 spans 14 residues. CDR3 DNA sequence: TGTGCCAGCAGCTTAGATGTCGTCACAGATACGCAGTATTTT. Its translation: CASSLDVVTDTQYF.

This clone was counted only a few times. This chain connects TRBV6-5 to TRBJ2-7; TRBD1 matches 7 bases. This CDR3 is built from 14 residues. V lost 5 bases and J lost 0; bases outside the gene matches: 4. Germline values: CDR1 MNHEY, CDR2 SVGAGI. This CDR3 is CASSLRDSSYEQYF. The CDR3 DNA sequence: TGTGCCAGCAGTCTGAGGGACAGCTCCTACGAGCAGTACTTC.

This clone came up a few times. J is TRBJ2-1 and V is TRBV13, with TRBD1 as a possible D gene (5 bases). The CDR3 length is 14 residues. Germline assignment: CDR1 PRHDT and CDR2 FYEKMQ (reference sequence). Trimming took 2 bases from V and 5 from J, leaving 10 bases between them. In DNA, the CDR3 is TGTGCCAGCAGCTTAATGACAGTTAACAATGAGCAGTTCTTC. Translation gives CASSLMTVNNEQFF. Complete variable domain (other parts from reference TRBV13 and TRBJ2-1): AAGVIQSPRHLIKEKRETATLKCYPIPRHDTVYWYQQGPGQDPQFLISFYEKMQSDKGSIPDRFSAQQFSDYHSELNMSSLELGDSALYFCASSLMTVNNEQFFGPGTRLTVL.

The gene calls are TRBV7-2 and TRBJ2-1, with TRBD2 as a possible D gene (8 bases). Germline loops: CDR1 SGHTA, CDR2 FQGNSA. The ends were cut back, 2 bases at V and 10 bases at J, with 21 bases in the middle. The CDR3 has 16 amino acids. CDR3 sequence (DNA): TGTGCCAGCAGCTTACGCCCAGGGGGGTCTAGCGGGGAGCAGTTCTTC. This codes for CASSLRPGGSSGEQFF.

The chain combines TRBV10-3 with TRBJ2-3; 9 nucleotides match TRBD2. This CDR3 has 14 residues. Germline CDR1 ENHRY, CDR2 SYGVKD. Trimming took 7 bases from V and 3 from J; bases not matched to a gene: 5. The CDR3 DNA reads as TGTGCCATCATGAGCGGGGGGCCGACAGATACGCAGTATTTT. Translating it yields CAIMSGGPTDTQYF.

V is TRBV2 and J is TRBJ1-3; 9 nucleotides line up with TRBD1. V gave up 6 bases and J gave up 3 bases; unmatched junction bases: 6. Germline CDR1 is SNHLY and CDR2 is FYNNEI. The CDR3 totals 15 residues. This CDR3 reads CASSPGQGIGNTIYF. CDR3 coding DNA: TGTGCCAGCAGCCCGGGACAGGGAATTGGAAACACCATATATTTT.

This chain links TRBV19 with TRBJ1-5; no clear D. This CDR3 has 15 residues. Per the germline V gene, CDR1 is LNHDA and CDR2 is SQIVND (reference sequence). The germline V and J ends were trimmed by 1 base and 6 bases, with 13 bases remaining between them. CDR3 in DNA: TGTGCCAGTAGTATAGGCCTCGGAGGTGGTCAGCCCCAGCATTTT. This gives the protein CASSIGLGGGQPQHF.

This clone has a count of ten or more. This sequence joins TRBV19 and TRBJ1-6; D gene uncertain. The V and J ends lost 4 bases and 9 bases respectively, with 10 bases between them. The length of the CDR3 is 13 residues. The germline V gene encodes CDR1 LNHDA and CDR2 SQIVND (reference sequence). The CDR3 DNA reads as TGTGCCAGTAGTAGGCAAAGTGGTTCACCCCTCCACTTT. Protein: CASSRQSGSPLHF.